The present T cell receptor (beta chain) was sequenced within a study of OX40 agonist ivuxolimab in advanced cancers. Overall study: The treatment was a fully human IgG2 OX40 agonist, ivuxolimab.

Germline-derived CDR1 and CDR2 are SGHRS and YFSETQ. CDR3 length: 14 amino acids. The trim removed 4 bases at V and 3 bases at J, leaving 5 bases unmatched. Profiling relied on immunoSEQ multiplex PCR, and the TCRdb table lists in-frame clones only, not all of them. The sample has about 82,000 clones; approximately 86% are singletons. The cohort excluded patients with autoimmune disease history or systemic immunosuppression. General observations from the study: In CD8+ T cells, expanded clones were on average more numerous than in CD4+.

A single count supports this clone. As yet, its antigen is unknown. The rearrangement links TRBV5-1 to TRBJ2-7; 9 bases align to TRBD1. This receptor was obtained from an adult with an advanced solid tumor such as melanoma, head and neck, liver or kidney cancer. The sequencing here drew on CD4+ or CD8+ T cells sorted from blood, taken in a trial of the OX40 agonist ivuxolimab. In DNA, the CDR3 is TGCGCCAGCAGCCTGGGACAGGGAAGCTACGAGCAGTACTTC. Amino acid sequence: CASSLGQGSYEQYF.